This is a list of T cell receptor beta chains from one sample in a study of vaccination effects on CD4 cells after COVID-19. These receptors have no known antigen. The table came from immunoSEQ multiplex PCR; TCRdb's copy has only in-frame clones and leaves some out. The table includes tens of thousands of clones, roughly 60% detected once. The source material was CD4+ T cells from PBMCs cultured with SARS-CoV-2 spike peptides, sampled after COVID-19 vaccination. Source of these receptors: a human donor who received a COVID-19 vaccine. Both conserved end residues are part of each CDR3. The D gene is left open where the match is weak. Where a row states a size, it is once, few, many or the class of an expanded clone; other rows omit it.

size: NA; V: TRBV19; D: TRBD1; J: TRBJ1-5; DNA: TGTGCCACGGCCGGGACAGGGGTTTATAGCAATCAGCCCCAGCATTTT; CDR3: CATAGTGVYSNQPQHF
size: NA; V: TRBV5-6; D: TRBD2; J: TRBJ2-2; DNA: TGTGCCAGCACCCCGGTCGGGGGGTCCGGGGAGCTGTTTTTT; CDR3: CASTPVGGSGELFF
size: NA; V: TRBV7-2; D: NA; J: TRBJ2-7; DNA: TGTGCCAGCAGCCCCTCTAGACCACCCTACGAGCAGTACTTC; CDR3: CASSPSRPPYEQYF
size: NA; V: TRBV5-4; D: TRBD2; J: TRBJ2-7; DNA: TGTGCCAGCAGCTGGGGACTAGCGGGGGTGGACTACGAGCAGTACTTC; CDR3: CASSWGLAGVDYEQYF
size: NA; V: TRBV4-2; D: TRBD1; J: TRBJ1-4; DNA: TGTGCCAGCAGCCAGGATGGGACAGGCGATAATGAAAAACTGTTTTTT; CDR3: CASSQDGTGDNEKLFF
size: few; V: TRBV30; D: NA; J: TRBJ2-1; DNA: TGTGCCTGGAGTGTATTGGGGGGAAAGCAGTTCTTC; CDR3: CAWSVLGGKQFF
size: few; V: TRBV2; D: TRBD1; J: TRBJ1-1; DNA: TGTGCCAGCAGTGATCTAGGACAGGGCTTGGCTTTCTTT; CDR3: CASSDLGQGLAFF
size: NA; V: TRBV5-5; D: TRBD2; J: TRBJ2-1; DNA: TGTGCCAGCAGCGCCCACATTAGCGGGAAGTCGGGGAATGAGCAGTTCTTC; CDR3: CASSAHISGKSGNEQFF
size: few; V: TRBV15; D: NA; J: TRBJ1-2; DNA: TGTGCCACCAGCAGAGGGGTTTTTGAGGGCTACACCTTC; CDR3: CATSRGVFEGYTF
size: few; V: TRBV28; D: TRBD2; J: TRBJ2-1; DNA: TGTGCCAGCAGTTCGACTAGCGGGGGGATCAATGAGCAGTTCTTC; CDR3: CASSSTSGGINEQFF
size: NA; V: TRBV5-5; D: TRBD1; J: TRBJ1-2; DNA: TGTGCCAGCAGCCCGACAGGGGTGAAAGTGGGCACCTTC; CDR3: CASSPTGVKVGTF
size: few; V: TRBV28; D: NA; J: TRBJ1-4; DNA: TGTGCCAGCAGTTTCTGGGACATAGCAACTAATGAAAAACTGTTTTTT; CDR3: CASSFWDIATNEKLFF
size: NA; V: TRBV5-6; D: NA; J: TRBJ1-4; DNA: TGTGCCAGCAGCTTTTGGGGGGGCGTCAATGAAAAACTGTTTTTT; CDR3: CASSFWGGVNEKLFF
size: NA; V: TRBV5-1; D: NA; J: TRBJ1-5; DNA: TGCGCCAGCAGCTTGGACAGTAGCAATCAGCCCCAGCATTTT; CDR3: CASSLDSSNQPQHF
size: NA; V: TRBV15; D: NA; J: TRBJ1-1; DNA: TGTGCCACCAGCAGAGATTCGGTCACTCTACTAATGAACACTGAAGCTTTCTTT; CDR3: CATSRDSVTLLMNTEAFF
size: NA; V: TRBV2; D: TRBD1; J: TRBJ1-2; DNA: TGTGCCACCGAACAGGGGGTGTATGGCTACACCTTC; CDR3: CATEQGVYGYTF
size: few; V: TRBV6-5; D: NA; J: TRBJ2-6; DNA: TGTGCCAGCAGCCCAGACGGCTCTGGGGCCAACGTCCTGACTTTC; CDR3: CASSPDGSGANVLTF
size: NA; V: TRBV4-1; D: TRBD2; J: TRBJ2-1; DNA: TGCGCCAGCAGCCAAGATTTGGTAGCGGGAGGGGGTGAGCAGTTCTTC; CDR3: CASSQDLVAGGGEQFF
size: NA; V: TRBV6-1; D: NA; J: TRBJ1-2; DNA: TGTGCCAGCAGTGGCCCGGGATCTGGGAAAGCTAACTATGGCTACACCTTC; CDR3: CASSGPGSGKANYGYTF
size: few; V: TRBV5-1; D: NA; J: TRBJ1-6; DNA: TGCGCCAGCGAGGAGAGTAATAATTCACCCCTCCACTTT; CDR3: CASEESNNSPLHF
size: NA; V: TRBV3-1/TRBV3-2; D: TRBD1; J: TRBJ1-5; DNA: TGTGCCAGCAGCCTCGGACAGGGGCACGGACAGCCCCAGCATTTT; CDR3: CASSLGQGHGQPQHF
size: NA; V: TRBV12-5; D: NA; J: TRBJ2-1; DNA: TGTGCTAGTGGTTTGGTACGTTCCGGGAGTCATCACAATGAGCAGTTCTTC; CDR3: CASGLVRSGSHHNEQFF
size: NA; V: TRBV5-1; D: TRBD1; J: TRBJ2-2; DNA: TGCGCCAGCAGCTGGGACAGGACGAACACCGGGGAGCTGTTTTTT; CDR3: CASSWDRTNTGELFF
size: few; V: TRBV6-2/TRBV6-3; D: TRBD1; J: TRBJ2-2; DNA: TGTGCCAGCAGTCCGACCGGGACAGGGGGCAAGGGCGGGGAGCTGTTTTTT; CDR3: CASSPTGTGGKGGELFF
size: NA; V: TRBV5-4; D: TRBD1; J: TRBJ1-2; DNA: TGTGCCAGCAGCTTGGGGGGGACAGGGAACTATGGCTACACCTTC; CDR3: CASSLGGTGNYGYTF
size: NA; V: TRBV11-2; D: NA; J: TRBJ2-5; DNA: TGTGCCAGCAGCTTGGACTCCTTACAGACCCAGTACTTC; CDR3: CASSLDSLQTQYF
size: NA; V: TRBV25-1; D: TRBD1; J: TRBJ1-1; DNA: TGTGCCAGCAGCGAAATCGGGACAGCGAACACTGAAGCTTTCTTT; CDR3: CASSEIGTANTEAFF
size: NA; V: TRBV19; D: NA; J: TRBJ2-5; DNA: TGTGCCAGTAGTATAGGGGGGGAGACCCAGTACTTC; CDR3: CASSIGGETQYF
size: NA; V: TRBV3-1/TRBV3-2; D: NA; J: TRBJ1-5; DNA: TGTGCCAGCAGCCAAGATAACAGGGCGAGCAATCAGCCCCAGCATTTT; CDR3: CASSQDNRASNQPQHF
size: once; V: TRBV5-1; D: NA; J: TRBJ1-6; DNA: TGCGCCAGCAGCTTGGGGGACCGACATAATTCACCCCTCCACTTT; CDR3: CASSLGDRHNSPLHF
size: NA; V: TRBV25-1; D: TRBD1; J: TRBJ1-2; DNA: TGTGCCAGCAGTGAATTGGGGACAGGGGGCTACACCTTC; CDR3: CASSELGTGGYTF
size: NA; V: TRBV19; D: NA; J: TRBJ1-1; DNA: TGTGCCAGTACCACGGGGGGCGTGAACACTGAAGCTTTCTTT; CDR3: CASTTGGVNTEAFF
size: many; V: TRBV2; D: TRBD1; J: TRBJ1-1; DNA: TGTGCCAGCAGTGGACAGGGGGCCTTTGAAGCTTTCTTT; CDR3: CASSGQGAFEAFF